These 14 T cell receptor beta chains were sequenced from one sample in a study of T-cell memory formation after mild COVID-19. TCRdb independently ran MiXCR on the 5' RACE reads; one entry per CDR3 protein. The sample carries about half a million distinct CDR3 sequences, approximately 18% recorded once. Sequencing was carried out using PBMCs or a T cell subset sorted from them (not recorded which). These receptors were obtained from an adult woman who had mild COVID-19 (a few samples of this study predate the infection). Cell type and time point are not known.

The chain uses TRBV5-1 and TRBJ2-7, with 10 bases matching TRBD1. After removal of 4 bases from V and 0 bases from J, the junction contained 4 bases not matched to a gene. CDR1 is SGHRS, CDR2 YFSETQ, per germline. The CDR3 is 15 amino acids. The CDR3 bases are TGCGCCAGCAGCGACGACAGGGGGCTCTCCTACGAGCAGTACTTC. Protein: CASSDDRGLSYEQYF.

This clonotype turned up a few times. The chain uses TRBV11-2 and TRBJ2-1, with TRBD2 identical over 8 bases. Unmatched junction bases numbered 8, after V lost 4 bases and J lost 6 bases. The germline V gene encodes CDR1 SGHAT and CDR2 FQNNGV. CDR3 length: 15 residues. The CDR3 region is CASSSRASGSNEQFF. In DNA form, the CDR3 reads TGTGCCAGCAGCTCTCGGGCTAGCGGGTCCAATGAGCAGTTCTTC.

J is TRBJ2-5 and V is TRBV10-3; tentatively, D is TRBD1 (5 bases). V lost 6 bases and J 2 bases, leaving 10 bases between the germline ends. The CDR3 consists of 13 residues. Germline loops: CDR1 ENHRY, CDR2 SYGVKD. The CDR3 loop reads CAISPTEQETQYF. The CDR3, as DNA: TGTGCCATCAGCCCGACAGAGCAAGAGACCCAGTACTTC.

This clonotype was recorded a few times. This chain uses TRBV12-3 or TRBV12-4 with TRBJ2-1, with D hard to call. Trimming took 3 bases from V and 8 from J, leaving 5 bases between them. This CDR3 spans 11 amino acids. In DNA form, the CDR3 reads TGTGCCAGCAGTTTCGAATATGAGCAGTTCTTC. Amino acids: CASSFEYEQFF.

This clonotype was observed a handful of times. V usage is TRBV14 and J usage is TRBJ1-2, with D hard to call. The germline V and J ends were trimmed by 2 bases and 1 base, with 8 bases remaining between them. The CDR3 runs 14 residues. Germline V lookup: CDR1 SGHDN, CDR2 FVKESK. CDR3 sequence: CASSQLQNNYGYTF. CDR3 nucleotide sequence: TGTGCCAGCAGCCAACTACAGAATAACTATGGCTACACCTTC.

This clonotype occurred a few times. This chain joins TRBV20-1 and TRBJ2-1, with D tentatively TRBD2 (7 bases). Germline-derived CDR1 and CDR2 are DFQATT and SNEGSKA (reference sequence). The CDR3 runs 15 residues. V was pared by 0 bases and J by 4 bases, with 13 bases between. The CDR3 protein is CSARDPRGGYNEQFF. CDR3 sequence (DNA): TGCAGTGCTAGAGATCCAAGGGGGGGGTACAATGAGCAGTTCTTC.

This clonotype showed up just a few times. The J gene is TRBJ1-3, the V gene TRBV6-5, with D hard to call. CDR1 MNHEY and CDR2 SVGAGI come from the germline V gene. Trimming pared 2 bases from V and 4 bases from J, leaving 6 bases between. The CDR3 spans 13 residues. The CDR3 bases are TGTGCCAGCAGTTACGGACTAGGAAACACCATATATTTT. It encodes CASSYGLGNTIYF.

The genes are TRBV18 and TRBJ1-1; D uncertain. Trimming removed 0 bases from V and 0 bases from J, with 8 bases in between. Per the germline V gene, CDR1 is KGHSH and CDR2 is LQKENI. This CDR3 spans 15 amino acids. CDR3 nucleotide sequence: TGTGCCAGCTCACCACCTGACACTATGAACACTGAAGCTTTCTTT. It codes for CASSPPDTMNTEAFF.

The table lists this clonotype with many counts. This sequence joins TRBV5-1 and TRBJ2-1; 9 nucleotides align to TRBD2. This CDR3 region has 18 residues. Trimming removed 2 bases from V and 5 bases from J; junction bases left unmatched: 14. The germline CDR1 and CDR2 sequences are SGHRS and YFSETQ. The CDR3: CASSLWGQIASGDNEQFF. Here the CDR3 DNA reads TGCGCCAGCAGCTTATGGGGACAGATAGCTAGCGGGGACAATGAGCAGTTCTTC.

This clonotype was found a few times. The CDR3 loop is CASLKGTGTGNEQFF. CDR3 nucleotide sequence: TGTGCCAGCCTAAAGGGGACCGGGACAGGGAATGAGCAGTTCTTC. The chain employs TRBV7-2 and TRBJ2-1, with 9 bases lining up with TRBD1. Losses at the gene ends were 8 bases for V and 7 bases for J; bases not matched to a gene: 12. The CDR3 covers 15 residues. The germline CDR1 and CDR2 sequences are SGHTA and FQGNSA.

The rearrangement uses TRBV6-5 and TRBJ1-3; D uncertain. CDR1 is MNHEY and CDR2 is SVGAGI in the germline V gene. The V end was cut by 5 bases, the J end by 3 bases, with 11 bases between. The CDR3 totals 14 residues. The CDR3 loop is CASSLTPIGNTIYF. The CDR3 DNA reads as TGTGCCAGCAGTCTAACACCAATTGGAAACACCATATATTTT.

This clonotype has only a few counts. CDR3 sequence: CSARGTFGTSAYEQYF. CDR3 nucleotide sequence: TGCAGTGCTAGAGGTACCTTCGGGACTTCAGCCTACGAGCAGTACTTC. V gene TRBV20-1 combines with J gene TRBJ2-7; perhaps TRBD2 as D (6 bases). The CDR3 runs to 16 residues. The V end lost 1 base, the J end lost 2 bases, and 18 bases lay between the germline ends. CDR1 and CDR2 (germline): DFQATT, SNEGSKA (reference sequence).

This clonotype was seen more than once but under ten times. The chain uses TRBV7-9 and TRBJ1-1; possible D gene TRBD1, 5 bases. The V end was cut by 3 bases, the J end by 7 bases, with 9 bases between. The CDR3 extends over 12 amino acids. CDR1 and CDR2 (germline): SEHNR, FQNEAQ (reference sequence). This chain's CDR3 is CASSLSGHEAFF. In DNA form, the CDR3 reads TGTGCCAGCAGCTTGTCAGGGCATGAAGCTTTCTTT.

This clonotype was observed once. The chain carries TRBV5-1 and TRBJ2-7; TRBD1 is a possible D gene (6 bases). V was pared by 1 base and J by 6 bases, with 14 bases between. The CDR3 is 14 amino acids. The germline V gene has CDR1 SGHRS and CDR2 YFSETQ. CDR3: CASSLLAGATEQYF. CDR3 nucleotide sequence: TGCGCCAGCAGCTTGTTAGCAGGGGCCACCGAGCAGTACTTC.